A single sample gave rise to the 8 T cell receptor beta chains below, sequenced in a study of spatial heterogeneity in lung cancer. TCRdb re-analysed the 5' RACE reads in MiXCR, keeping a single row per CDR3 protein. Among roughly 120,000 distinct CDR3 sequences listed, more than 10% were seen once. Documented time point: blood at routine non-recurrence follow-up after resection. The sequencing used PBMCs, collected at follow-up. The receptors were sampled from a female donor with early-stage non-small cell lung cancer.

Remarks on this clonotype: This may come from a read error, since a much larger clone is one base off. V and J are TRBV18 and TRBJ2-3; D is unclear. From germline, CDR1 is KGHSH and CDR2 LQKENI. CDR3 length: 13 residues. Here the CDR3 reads CASSPRSTDSQYF. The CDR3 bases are TGTGCCAGCTCACCACGGAGCACAGATTCGCAGTATTTT.

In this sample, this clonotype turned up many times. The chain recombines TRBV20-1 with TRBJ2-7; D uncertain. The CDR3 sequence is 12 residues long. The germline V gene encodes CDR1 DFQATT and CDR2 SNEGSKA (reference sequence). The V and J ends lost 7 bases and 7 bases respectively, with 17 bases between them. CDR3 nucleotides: TGCAGTGGGTCCACGGATTCTGAAGAGCAGTACTTC. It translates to CSGSTDSEEQYF.

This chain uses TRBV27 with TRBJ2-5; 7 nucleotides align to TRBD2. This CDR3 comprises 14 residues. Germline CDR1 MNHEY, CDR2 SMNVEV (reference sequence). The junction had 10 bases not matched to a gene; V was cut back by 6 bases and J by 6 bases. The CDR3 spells CASRPGRGLQTQYF. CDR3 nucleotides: TGTGCCAGCAGACCAGGGCGGGGGTTGCAGACCCAGTACTTC.

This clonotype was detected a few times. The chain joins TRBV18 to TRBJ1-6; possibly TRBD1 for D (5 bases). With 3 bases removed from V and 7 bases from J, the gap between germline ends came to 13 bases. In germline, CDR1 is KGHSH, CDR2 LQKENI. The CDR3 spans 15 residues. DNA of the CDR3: TGTGCCAGCTCACCTCGAAAGGGGATAAATTCACCCCTCCACTTT. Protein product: CASSPRKGINSPLHF.

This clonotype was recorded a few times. For the CDR3, the DNA is TGTGCCAGCAGCTTGCGGCCTAGGGGGAAGGTGTGGATCAATGAGCAGTTCTTC. This translates into CASSLRPRGKVWINEQFF. The rearrangement links TRBV5-8 to TRBJ2-1, with D tentatively TRBD1 (6 bases). The CDR3 contains 18 residues. The V end was cut by 1 base, the J end by 6 bases, with 23 bases between. Germline V lookup: CDR1 SGHTS, CDR2 YDEGEE.

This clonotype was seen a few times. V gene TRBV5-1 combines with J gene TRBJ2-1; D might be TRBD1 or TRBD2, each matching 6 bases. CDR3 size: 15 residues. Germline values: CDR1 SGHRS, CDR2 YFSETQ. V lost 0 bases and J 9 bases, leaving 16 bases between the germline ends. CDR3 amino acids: CASSLDGGSRSEQFF. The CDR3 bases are TGCGCCAGCAGCTTGGACGGGGGCTCTAGGAGTGAGCAGTTCTTC.

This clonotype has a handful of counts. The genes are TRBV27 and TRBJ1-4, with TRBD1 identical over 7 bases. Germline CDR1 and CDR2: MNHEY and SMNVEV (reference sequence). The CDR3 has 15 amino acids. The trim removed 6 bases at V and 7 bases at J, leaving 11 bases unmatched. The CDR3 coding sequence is TGTGCCAGCAGACGCTACCCGGGGACAGTTGAAAAACTGTTTTTT. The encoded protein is CASRRYPGTVEKLFF.

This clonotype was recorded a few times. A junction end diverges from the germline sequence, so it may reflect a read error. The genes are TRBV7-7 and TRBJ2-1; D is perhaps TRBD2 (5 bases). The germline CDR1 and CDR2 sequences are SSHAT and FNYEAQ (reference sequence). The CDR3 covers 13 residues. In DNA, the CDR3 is TGTGCTAGCAGCCTGGACTGGTACAATGAGCAGTTCTTC. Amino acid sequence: CASSLDWYNEQFF.